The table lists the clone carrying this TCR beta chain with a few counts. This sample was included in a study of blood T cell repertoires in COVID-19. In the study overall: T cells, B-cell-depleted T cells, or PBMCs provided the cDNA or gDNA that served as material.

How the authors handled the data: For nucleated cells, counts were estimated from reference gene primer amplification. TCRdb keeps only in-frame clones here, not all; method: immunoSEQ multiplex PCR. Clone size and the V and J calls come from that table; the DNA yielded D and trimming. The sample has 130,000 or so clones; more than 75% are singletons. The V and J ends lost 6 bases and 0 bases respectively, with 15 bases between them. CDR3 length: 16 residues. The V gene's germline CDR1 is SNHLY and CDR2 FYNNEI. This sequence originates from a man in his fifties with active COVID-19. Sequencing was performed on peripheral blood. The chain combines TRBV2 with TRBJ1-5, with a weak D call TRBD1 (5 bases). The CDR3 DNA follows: TGTGCCAGCAGGGGGTGGGGCGCCGATAGCAATCAGCCCCAGCATTTT. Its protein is CASRGWGADSNQPQHF. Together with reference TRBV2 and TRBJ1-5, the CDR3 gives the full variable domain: EPEVTQTPSHQVTQMGQEVILRCVPISNHLYFYWYRQILGQKVEFLVSFYNNEISEKSEIFDDQFSVERPDGSNFTLKIRSTKLEDSAMYFCASRGWGADSNQPQHFGDGTRLSIL.